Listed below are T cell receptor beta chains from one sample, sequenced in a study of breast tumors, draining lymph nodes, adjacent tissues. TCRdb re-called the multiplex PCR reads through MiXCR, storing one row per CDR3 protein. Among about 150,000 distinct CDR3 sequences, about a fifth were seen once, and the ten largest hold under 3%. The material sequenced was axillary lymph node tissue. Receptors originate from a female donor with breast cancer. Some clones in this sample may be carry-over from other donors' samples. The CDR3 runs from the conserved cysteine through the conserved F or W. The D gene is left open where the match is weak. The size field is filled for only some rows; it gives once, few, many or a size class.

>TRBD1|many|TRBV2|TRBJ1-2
CASSEPGQGIGYTF
TGTGCCAGCAGTGAACCGGGACAGGGTATTGGCTACACCTTC
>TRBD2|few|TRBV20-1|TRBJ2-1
CSAPGGGRAWSSYNEQFF
TGCAGTGCTCCCGGAGGCGGGAGGGCCTGGAGCTCCTACAATGAGCAGTTCTTC
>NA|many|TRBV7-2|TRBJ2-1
CASSSDYSSYNEQFF
TGTGCCAGCAGCTCGGACTATTCCTCCTACAATGAGCAGTTCTTC
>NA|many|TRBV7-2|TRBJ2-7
CASSPTQGIEQYF
TGTGCCAGCAGCCCCACACAGGGAATCGAGCAGTACTTC
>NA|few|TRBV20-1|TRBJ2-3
CSARGPPPDTQYF
TGCAGTGCCCGGGGGCCTCCTCCAGATACGCAGTATTTT
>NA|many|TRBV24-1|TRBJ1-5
CATSDSRVNQPQHF
TGTGCCACCAGTGATTCCAGGGTCAATCAGCCCCAGCATTTT
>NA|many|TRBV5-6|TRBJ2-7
CASSLTGEQYF
TGTGCCAGCAGCTTGACGGGTGAGCAGTACTTC
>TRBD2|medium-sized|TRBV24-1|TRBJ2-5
CATSPGLANQETQYF
TGTGCCACCTCACCGGGACTAGCGAACCAAGAGACCCAGTACTTC
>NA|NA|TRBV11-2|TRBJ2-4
CASSHARGNIQYF
TGTGCCAGCAGCCACGCCAGGGGAAACATTCAGTACTTC
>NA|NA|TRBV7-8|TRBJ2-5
CASSLWDQTHETQYF
TGTGCCAGCAGCTTATGGGACCAAACACATGAGACCCAGTACTTC
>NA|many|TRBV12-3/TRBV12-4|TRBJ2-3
CASSIPQGLTDTQYF
TGTGCCAGCAGTATCCCCCAGGGCCTCACAGATACGCAGTATTTT
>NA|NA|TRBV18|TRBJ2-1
CASSPPGPSSYNEQFF
TGTGCCAGCTCACCACCCGGACCGAGCTCCTACAATGAGCAGTTCTTC
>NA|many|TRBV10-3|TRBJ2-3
CAIRQVASTDTQYF
TGTGCCATCAGACAGGTTGCTAGCACAGATACGCAGTATTTT
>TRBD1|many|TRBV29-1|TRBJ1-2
CSVGTGKGYTF
TGCAGCGTCGGGACAGGGAAGGGCTACACCTTC
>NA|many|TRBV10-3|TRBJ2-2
CAISDIPTGDTGELFF
TGTGCCATCAGTGATATACCCACCGGGGACACCGGGGAGCTGTTTTTT
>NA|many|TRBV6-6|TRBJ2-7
CASRNRVTGDEQYF
TGTGCCAGCAGGAACAGGGTAACCGGGGACGAGCAGTACTTC
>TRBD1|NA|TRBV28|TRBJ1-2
CASSLIGQGDHGYTF
TGTGCCAGCAGTTTAATTGGCCAGGGGGACCATGGCTACACCTTC